The 5 T cell receptor beta chains below all came from one sample that was sequenced in a study of breast tumors, draining lymph nodes, adjacent tissues. Breast cancer patients provided tissue from their axillary draining lymph nodes. TCRdb fed the multiplex PCR reads into MiXCR, producing one record per CDR3 protein. This sample yields about 200,000 distinct CDR3 sequences, of which roughly 29% are seen a single time; around 4.5% belongs to the top ten. The specimen was axillary lymph node tissue. All receptors derive from a female donor with breast cancer. Some clones in this sample may be carry-over from other donors' samples.

This clonotype was counted at least ten times. The J gene is TRBJ2-5, the V gene TRBV14; D possibly matches TRBD1 or TRBD2 (5 bases each). The CDR3 runs 12 residues. Germline values: CDR1 SGHDN, CDR2 FVKESK. V lost 4 bases and J 3 bases, leaving 6 bases between the germline ends. The CDR3 sequence is CASSRGEETQYF. CDR3 bases: TGTGCCAGCAGCCGAGGGGAAGAGACCCAGTACTTC.

V gene TRBV5-1 combines with J gene TRBJ2-3, with TRBD2 as a possible D gene (6 bases). Trimming cost V 3 bases and J 11 bases, with 28 bases left between them. The CDR3 contains 17 residues. Germline-derived CDR1 and CDR2 are SGHRS and YFSETQ. CDR3 in DNA: TGCGCCAGCAGCTCCCGGGGTCGGGGGTTCGCCTACAATGAGCAGTATTTT. It yields the protein CASSSRGRGFAYNEQYF. Combining the CDR3 with reference TRBV5-1 and TRBJ2-3 gives the whole variable domain KAGVTQTPRYLIKTRGQQVTLSCSPISGHRSVSWYQQTPGQGLQFLFEYFSETQRNKGNFPGRFSGRQFSNSRSEMNVSTLELGDSALYLCASSSRGRGFAYNEQYFGPGTRLTVL.

This clonotype was counted ten times or more. At one of its ends the junction is not consistent with the germline gene, which may arise from a read error. The chain carries TRBV9 and TRBJ2-5; no firm D call. This CDR3 spans 14 amino acids. The germline CDR1 and CDR2 sequences are SGDLS and YYNGEE. This chain's CDR3 is CASSVGAHQETQSF. DNA for the CDR3: TGTGCCAGCAGCGTAGGGGCTCACCAAGAGACCCAGTCCTTC.

This clonotype was seen at least ten times. V gene TRBV7-9 combines with J gene TRBJ2-3, with TRBD1 matching over 7 bases. V shed 5 bases, J shed 9 bases, and the junction held 8 bases outside the gene matches. Germline lookup yields CDR1 SEHNR and CDR2 FQNEAQ (reference sequence). CDR3 length equals 13 residues. CDR3 DNA: TGTGCCAGCAGCCTTCCGACAGGGATAACGCAGTATTTT. Protein sequence: CASSLPTGITQYF.

There are a few counts of this clonotype. The chain recombines TRBV11-2 with TRBJ1-1; 9 positions match TRBD1. There are 16 residues in the CDR3. V lost 5 bases and J lost 4; bases outside the gene matches: 11. Germline lookup yields CDR1 SGHAT and CDR2 FQNNGV. The CDR3 nucleotides are TGTGCCAGCAGCCAGGCGACAGGGGGGAGGATCACTGAAGCTTTCTTT. Protein product: CASSQATGGRITEAFF.